This T cell receptor (beta chain) is drawn from a study of control samples from healthy donors and cancer patients. V was pared by 0 bases and J by 4 bases, with 5 bases of the junction left unmatched. The CDR3 is 16 amino acids. Germline V lookup: CDR1 SGHRS, CDR2 YFSETQ. Assay used: immunoSEQ multiplex PCR; TCRdb lists only in-frame clones, some missing. The table includes more than 70,000 clones, 85% to 95% detected once. As concerns this clone: Other DNA sequences within the sample encode an identical CDR3.

The sequenced sample was blood. The origin of this receptor is a woman aged 30 to 39 in good health. The genes are TRBV5-1 and TRBJ2-2; TRBD2 matches at 8 bases. CDR3 sequence (DNA): TGCGCCAGCAGCTTGGAGGCGGGGGGTGTCACCGGGGAGCTGTTTTTT. Protein sequence: CASSLEAGGVTGELFF.